The clone carrying this T cell receptor (beta chain) was recorded many times. This entry belongs to a study of neurological immune-mediated disorders. The ends were cut back, 5 bases at V and 5 bases at J, with 16 bases in the middle. Germline CDR1 reads SQVTM; CDR2 reads ANQGSEA. There are 13 residues in the CDR3. TCRdb used MiXCR to reprocess the 5' RACE reads, holding one entry per CDR3 protein. The sample holds about 28,000 distinct CDR3 sequences; around 12% are singletons and the top ten take 7.8%. The source material was PBMCs. The TCR originated in a man in his fifties or sixties in good health. This chain joins TRBV29-1 and TRBJ2-7; possibly TRBD1 for D (7 bases). The CDR3 nucleotides are TGCAGCGTTACCAGGGGGGAGACTAACGAGCAGTACTTC. Translating it yields CSVTRGETNEQYF.